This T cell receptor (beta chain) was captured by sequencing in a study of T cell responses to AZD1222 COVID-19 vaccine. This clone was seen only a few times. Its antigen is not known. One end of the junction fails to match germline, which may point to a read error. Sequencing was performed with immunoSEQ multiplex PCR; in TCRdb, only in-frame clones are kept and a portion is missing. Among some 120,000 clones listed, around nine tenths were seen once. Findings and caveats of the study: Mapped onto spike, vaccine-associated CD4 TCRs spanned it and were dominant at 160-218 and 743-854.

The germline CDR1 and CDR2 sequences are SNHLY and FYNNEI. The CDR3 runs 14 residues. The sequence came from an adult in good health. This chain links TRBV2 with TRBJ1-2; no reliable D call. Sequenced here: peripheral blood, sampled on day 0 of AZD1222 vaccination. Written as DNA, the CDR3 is TGTGCCAGCAGGGAAGGAGATTCGGACTATGGCTACACCTTC. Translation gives CASREGDSDYGYTF.